This T cell receptor beta chain appears in the sequencing data of a study of T cell responses to AZD1222 COVID-19 vaccine. Using immunoSEQ multiplex PCR, the repertoire was profiled, and TCRdb retains in-frame clones only, with some absent. The table shows about 76,000 clones, with around nine tenths occurring only once. This clone was seen once. This CDR3 contains 13 residues. V lost 5 bases, J lost 4 bases, and 11 bases lay in between. Per the germline V gene, CDR1 is LGHNT and CDR2 is FRNRAP. The material was peripheral blood, obtained on day 0 of AZD1222 vaccination. This chain links TRBV12-5 with TRBJ1-1, with D possibly TRBD1 on 5 matching bases. This receptor was taken from an adult in good health. Here the CDR3 DNA reads TGTGCTAGTGGTCCCCCCGGGGGCACTGAAGCTTTCTTT. It encodes CASGPPGGTEAFF.